The next 15 T cell receptor beta chains were all read from a single sample in a study of blood T cell repertoires in COVID-19. TCRdb keeps only in-frame clones here, not all; method: immunoSEQ multiplex PCR. The data contain around 450,000 clones, 87% of them singletons. The sample was PBMCs or T cells enriched from blood (not recorded which). These receptors were taken from a woman between 18 and 29 years old with acute COVID-19.

This rearrangement joins TRBV2 to TRBJ2-5; D is perhaps TRBD1 (6 bases). V was pared by 7 bases and J by 2 bases, with 11 bases between. The CDR3 sequence is 13 residues long. CDR1 SNHLY and CDR2 FYNNEI come from the germline V gene. The CDR3 region has the DNA TGTGCCAGCATATGGACAGAACAAGAGACCCAGTACTTC. Its translation: CASIWTEQETQYF.

V and J are TRBV7-9 and TRBJ2-1, with D possibly TRBD1 on 5 matching bases. This CDR3 comprises 14 residues. The V gene's germline CDR1 is SEHNR and CDR2 FQNEAQ (reference sequence). V lost 2 bases, J lost 3 bases, and 8 bases lay in between. The CDR3 DNA is TGTGCCAGCAGCTTATCACAGGTCTACAATGAGCAGTTCTTC. It codes for CASSLSQVYNEQFF.

DNA of the CDR3: TGTGCCAGCTCCAGGACTTACTTCAATGAGCAGTTCTTC. Translated: CASSRTYFNEQFF. V and J are TRBV28 and TRBJ2-1; the D gene is possibly TRBD2 (5 bases). Germline CDR1 reads MDHEN; CDR2 reads SYDVKM. The CDR3 length is 13 residues. Trimming removed 8 bases from V and 6 bases from J, with 14 bases in between.

The gene calls are TRBV7-9 and TRBJ2-1, with 9 bases aligning to TRBD2. V shed 5 bases, J shed 2 bases, and the junction held 4 bases outside the gene matches. From germline, CDR1 is SEHNR and CDR2 FQNEAQ (reference sequence). The length of the CDR3 is 15 residues. Here the CDR3 DNA reads TGTGCCAGCAGCAATAGCGGGGGTCCCTACAATGAGCAGTTCTTC. This sequence encodes CASSNSGGPYNEQFF.

This chain links TRBV13 with TRBJ1-6; unclear D gene. Trimming shortened V by 4 bases and J by 9 bases, and 16 bases separated the two germline ends. This CDR3 is 15 amino acids long. Germline CDR1 PRHDT, CDR2 FYEKMQ (reference sequence). CDR3 DNA sequence: TGTGCCAGCAGCTATACCCCGCTCGAGGGTTCACCCCTCCACTTT. Translation: CASSYTPLEGSPLHF.

The chain couples TRBV19 to TRBJ1-6; tentative D call: TRBD1 (5 bases). Germline CDR1 and CDR2: LNHDA and SQIVND (reference sequence). This CDR3 contains 17 residues. Trimming pared 6 bases from V and 5 bases from J, leaving 20 bases between. The CDR3 here is CASSPTGTRGNNSPLHF. The CDR3 nucleotides are TGTGCCAGTAGCCCCACCGGGACTAGGGGCAATAATTCACCCCTCCACTTT. The full variable domain, in which reference TRBV19 and TRBJ1-6 provide the parts outside the CDR3, is DGGITQSPKYLFRKEGQNVTLSCEQNLNHDAMYWYRQDPGQGLRLIYYSQIVNDFQKGDIAEGYSVSREKKESFPLTVTSAQKNPTAFYLCASSPTGTRGNNSPLHFGNGTRLTVT.

The chain has TRBV9 and TRBJ2-1; 11 positions agree with TRBD1. The V and J ends lost 3 bases and 3 bases, in that order; junction bases with no gene match: 5. CDR3 length equals 16 residues. CDR1 and CDR2 from the germline V gene are SGDLS and YYNGEE. CDR3 nucleotides: TGTGCCAGCAGCGCAGACGGGACAGGGGGCTACAATGAGCAGTTCTTC. Protein: CASSADGTGGYNEQFF.

This sequence joins TRBV27 and TRBJ1-2; TRBD1 might be the D (6 bases). Trimming removed 6 bases from V and 4 bases from J, with 15 bases in between. The germline V gene encodes CDR1 MNHEY and CDR2 SMNVEV (reference sequence). The CDR3 is 14 amino acids. CDR3 loop: CASRTARGSYGYTF. The CDR3 nucleotides are TGTGCCAGCAGAACCGCCAGGGGCAGCTATGGCTACACCTTC.

The rearrangement uses TRBV6-5 and TRBJ2-1; D gene ambiguous. Trimming removed 5 bases from V and 6 bases from J, with 11 bases in between. Looked up from germline, CDR1 is MNHEY and CDR2 is SVGAGI. The CDR3 sequence is 13 residues long. CDR3: CASSPSEVNEQFF. The CDR3, as DNA: TGTGCCAGCAGTCCAAGTGAGGTCAATGAGCAGTTCTTC.

The chain carries TRBV21-1 and TRBJ2-7; the table names TRBD1, a call not compared with the DNA. TRBV21-1 corresponds to a pseudogene. CDR3 length: 15 amino acids. The CDR3 DNA is TGTGCCAGCAGCAAACCCTCGACACCTACCTACGAGCAGTACTTC. Translation gives CASSKPSTPTYEQYF.

This chain connects TRBV9 to TRBJ2-1, with 7 nucleotides matching TRBD2. This CDR3 has 12 amino acids. Germline CDR1 is SGDLS and CDR2 is YYNGEE. J was trimmed by 3 bases and V by 7 bases; bases with no gene match: 1. CDR3 loop: CASGGDYNEQFF. Here the CDR3 DNA reads TGTGCCAGCGGGGGGGACTACAATGAGCAGTTCTTC.

The rearrangement uses TRBV5-4 and TRBJ2-7, with 7 nucleotides matching TRBD1. The V segment lost 2 bases and the J segment 1 base; nucleotides outside the gene matches: 6. The CDR3 has 15 amino acids. Germline V gene sequence: CDR1 SGHNT, CDR2 YYREEE (reference sequence). As DNA, the CDR3 is TGTGCCAGCAGCTTAAGACAGGGCGGGTCCTACGAGCAGTACTTC. Translated, it gives CASSLRQGGSYEQYF.

For the CDR3, the DNA is TGTGCCAGCAGCCCCACTAGCGGGAGGGCCTCTGAGCAGTTCTTC. Protein product: CASSPTSGRASEQFF. The V and J genes are TRBV9 and TRBJ2-1, with 13 positions matching TRBD2. The CDR3 runs to 15 residues. The ends lost 4 bases at V and 9 bases at J; junction bases unmatched: 7. Germline CDR1 is SGDLS and CDR2 is YYNGEE.

CDR3 loop: CASSYQTGWGTGELFF. The CDR3 DNA follows: TGTGCCAGCAGTTACCAGACAGGATGGGGCACCGGGGAGCTGTTTTTT. The chain links TRBV6-2 or TRBV6-3 to TRBJ2-2; tentative D call: TRBD1 (6 bases). Trimming stripped 2 bases from V and 4 bases from J, with 14 bases between. There are 16 residues in the CDR3. Germline V CDR1 and CDR2: MNHEY, SVGEGT.

This rearrangement joins TRBV5-6 to TRBJ1-3; perhaps TRBD1 as D (5 bases). With 0 bases removed from V and 0 bases from J, the gap between germline ends came to 19 bases. The germline V gene has CDR1 SGHDT and CDR2 YYEEEE. This CDR3 is 19 amino acids long. The CDR3 DNA reads as TGTGCCAGCAGCTTGGGTGGAAGGGGCCGGTCCCCCTCTGGAAACACCATATATTTT. This codes for CASSLGGRGRSPSGNTIYF.